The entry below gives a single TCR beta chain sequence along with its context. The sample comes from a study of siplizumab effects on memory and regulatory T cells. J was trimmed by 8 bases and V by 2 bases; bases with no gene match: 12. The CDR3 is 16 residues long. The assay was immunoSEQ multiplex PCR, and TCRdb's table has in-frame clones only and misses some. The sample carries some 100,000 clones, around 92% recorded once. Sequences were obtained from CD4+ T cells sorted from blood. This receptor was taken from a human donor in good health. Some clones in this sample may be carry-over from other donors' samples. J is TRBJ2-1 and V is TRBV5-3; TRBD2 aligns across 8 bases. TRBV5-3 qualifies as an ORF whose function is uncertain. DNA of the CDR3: TGTGCCAGAAGCTTCAGGCGGGAGGAGTTTCTCCATGAGCAGTTCTTC. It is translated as CARSFRREEFLHEQFF.